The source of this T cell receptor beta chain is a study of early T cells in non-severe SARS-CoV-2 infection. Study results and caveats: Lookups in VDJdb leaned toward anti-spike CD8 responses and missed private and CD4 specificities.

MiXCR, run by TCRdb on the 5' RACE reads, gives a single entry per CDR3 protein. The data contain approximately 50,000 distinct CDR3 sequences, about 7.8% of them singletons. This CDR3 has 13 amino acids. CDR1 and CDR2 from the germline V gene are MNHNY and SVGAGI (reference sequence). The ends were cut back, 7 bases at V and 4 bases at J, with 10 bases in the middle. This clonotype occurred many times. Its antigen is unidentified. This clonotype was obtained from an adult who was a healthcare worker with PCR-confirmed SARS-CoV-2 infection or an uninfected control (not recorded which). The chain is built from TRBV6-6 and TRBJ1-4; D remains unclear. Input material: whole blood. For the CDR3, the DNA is TGTGCCAGCACGCTGGTCCTTAATGAAAAACTGTTTTTT. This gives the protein CASTLVLNEKLFF.